The sequence of this T cell receptor beta chain was determined in a study of blood T cell repertoires in COVID-19. Background on the study: The United States, Italy and Spain supplied acute and convalescent COVID-19 samples. PBMCs, B-cell-depleted T cells, or T cells were the source of the cDNA or gDNA that made up the material.

This CDR3 comprises 16 residues. Germline V gene lookup returns CDR1 MNHEY and CDR2 SVGEGT. V lost 3 bases and J 3 bases, leaving 15 bases between the germline ends. Sequenced by immunoSEQ multiplex PCR; TCRdb stores in-frame clones only, minus some. The table shows 300,000 to 350,000 clones, with approximately 92% occurring only once. The Seattle patients joined while their infection was active and were tracked longitudinally afterward. The sample comprised peripheral blood. This TCR came from a woman aged 25-40 years with COVID-19, enrolled during active disease. The J gene is TRBJ2-4, the V gene TRBV6-2 or TRBV6-3, with TRBD2 as a possible D gene (7 bases). The CDR3 DNA is TGTGCCAGCAGTTATACGGGGGGCCGAGGCAAAAACATTCAGTACTTC. Its protein product is CASSYTGGRGKNIQYF.